A single sample is the source of the 24 T cell receptor beta chains below, sequenced in a study of post-analysis software for immune sequencing data. Points from the study as a whole: Five TRBV segments, including TRBV5-6, TRBV5-1 and TRBV20-1, were more frequent in patients than controls.

The library was made from cDNA and included unique molecular identifiers. MiXCR was run by TCRdb on the PCR reads, yielding one entry per CDR3 protein. This sample has 430,000 or so distinct CDR3 sequences, with 30% to 40% found just once. The antigens of these receptors remain unknown. Specimen: blood. The receptor source for this set is a girl aged 2 to 9 with multiple sclerosis.

This chain connects TRBV24-1 to TRBJ1-2, with a tentative D call TRBD1 (6 bases). CDR1 is KGHDR and CDR2 is SFDVKD in the germline V gene. The CDR3 totals 14 residues. V was trimmed by 4 bases and J by 6 bases, leaving 14 bases between them. DNA of the CDR3: TGTGCCACCAGTGACCTGAACAGGGTGGATGGCTACACCTTC. Encoded protein: CATSDLNRVDGYTF.

In the case of this clonotype: Mismatch with germline at one junction end may stem from a read error. The chain has TRBV27 and TRBJ2-1, with unresolved D. The CDR3 covers 12 residues. In germline, CDR1 is MNHEY, CDR2 SMNVEV (reference sequence). This CDR3 reads CASSLGGREQFF. Written as DNA, the CDR3 is TGTGCCAGTAGTTTAGGCGGACGGGAGCAGTTCTTC.

DNA of the CDR3: TGTGCCAGCTCATCTGGACTAGCGGGAGGTGGCGAGCAGTACTTC. Amino acid sequence: CASSSGLAGGGEQYF. The chain couples TRBV18 to TRBJ2-7; 14 bases match TRBD2. This CDR3 contains 15 residues. V shed 5 bases and J 6 bases; nucleotides not matched to a gene: 6. Germline loops: CDR1 KGHSH, CDR2 LQKENI.

This chain links TRBV15 with TRBJ2-5; 9 nucleotides line up with TRBD2. Germline trimming cut 0 bases from V and 1 base from J; bases unmatched to any gene: 6. This CDR3 is built from 17 residues. CDR1 is LNHNV and CDR2 is YYDKDF in the germline V gene (reference sequence). CDR3 protein: CATSRDRLAGRQETQYF. The CDR3 nucleotides read TGTGCCACCAGCAGAGATCGTCTAGCGGGGCGCCAAGAGACCCAGTACTTC. Looking up the rest from reference TRBV15 and TRBJ2-5 gives the full variable domain: DAMVIQNPRYQVTQFGKPVTLSCSQTLNHNVMYWYQQKSSQAPKLLFHYYDKDFNNEADTPDNFQSRRPNTSFCFLDIRSPGLGDTAMYLCATSRDRLAGRQETQYFGPGTRLLVL.

Only a few counts were recorded for this clonotype. The rearrangement uses TRBV2 and TRBJ2-7; no clear D gene. The CDR3 covers 14 residues. V lost 2 bases to trimming and J lost 3 bases, with 11 bases between them. Germline values: CDR1 SNHLY, CDR2 FYNNEI. This CDR3 reads CASSEYRTDYEQYF. DNA of the CDR3: TGTGCCAGCAGTGAATATAGGACGGACTACGAGCAGTACTTC.

The chain joins TRBV10-3 to TRBJ2-7; D call uncertain. The V end was cut by 1 base, the J end by 6 bases, with 13 bases between. CDR3 length equals 14 residues. Per the germline V gene, CDR1 is ENHRY and CDR2 is SYGVKD. CDR3 nucleotides: TGTGCCATCAGTGAGTTCTCGGTTTCGGCCGAGCAGTACTTC. Protein product: CAISEFSVSAEQYF.

V gene TRBV28 combines with J gene TRBJ2-1, with TRBD2 identical over 15 bases. Germline V gives CDR1 MDHEN, CDR2 SYDVKM. This CDR3 spans 15 amino acids. The V segment lost 6 bases and the J segment 8 bases; nucleotides outside the gene matches: 5. The DNA for the CDR3 is TGTGCCAGCAGGGGACTAGCGGGGGGCGTAGATGAGCAGTTCTTC. Translated: CASRGLAGGVDEQFF.

The chain recombines TRBV5-5 with TRBJ2-5; the D gene is possibly TRBD2 (6 bases). Trimming removed 5 bases from V and 2 bases from J, with 19 bases in between. This CDR3 spans 16 amino acids. In germline, CDR1 is SGHKS, CDR2 YYEKEE (reference sequence). CDR3 DNA sequence: TGTGCCAGCAGTCGGGTAGGGGCTAGCGAACAAGAGACCCAGTACTTC. It specifies CASSRVGASEQETQYF.

The J gene is TRBJ2-5, the V gene TRBV7-8; 10 bases map to TRBD1. The CDR3 sequence is 16 residues long. CDR1 and CDR2 (germline): SGHVS, FQNEAQ. The J segment lost 4 bases and the V segment lost 6 bases, leaving 11 bases of the junction unmatched. The CDR3 region is CASSQSPGQGRETQYF. In nucleotides, the CDR3 is TGTGCCAGCAGTCAATCTCCGGGACAGGGGAGAGAGACCCAGTACTTC.

There are a few counts of this clonotype. The gene calls are TRBV27 and TRBJ1-1, with 8 bases matching TRBD1. Trimming took 2 bases from V and 0 from J; bases not matched to a gene: 5. CDR1 is MNHEY and CDR2 is SMNVEV in the germline V gene (reference sequence). The CDR3 has 16 residues. CDR3 in DNA: TGTGCCAGCAGTTTAACGGACAGGGCAATGAACACTGAAGCTTTCTTT. It is translated as CASSLTDRAMNTEAFF.

This clonotype was counted between two and nine times. This chain links TRBV20-1 with TRBJ2-5; TRBD2 aligns across 12 bases. Germline V gene sequence: CDR1 DFQATT, CDR2 SNEGSKA (reference sequence). V shed 3 bases, J shed 5 bases, and the junction held 10 bases outside the gene matches. The CDR3 consists of 16 residues. CDR3 amino acids: CSASKASGRAGETQYF. In DNA, the CDR3 is TGCAGTGCTAGCAAGGCTAGCGGGAGGGCCGGGGAGACCCAGTACTTC.

The rearrangement uses TRBV12-3 or TRBV12-4 and TRBJ2-3, with 9 bases that match TRBD2. CDR3 length equals 13 residues. Trimming at V came to 6 bases and at J to 6 bases, leaving 4 bases not matched to a gene. CDR3 nucleotides: TGTGCCAGCAGAGTAGCGGGAGCTGATACGCAGTATTTT. Its protein is CASRVAGADTQYF.

This clonotype was recorded once. The CDR3 DNA sequence: TGTGCCAGCAGCGGCCCGGCAAATCCCTACGAGCAGTACTTC. This sequence encodes CASSGPANPYEQYF. V is TRBV13 and J is TRBJ2-7; D call uncertain. Germline CDR1 and CDR2: PRHDT and FYEKMQ (reference sequence). CDR3 length: 14 amino acids. V dropped 5 bases and J dropped 2 bases, with 13 bases sitting between them.

This clonotype was picked up one time. V usage is TRBV7-3 and J usage is TRBJ2-5, with D perhaps assigned TRBD1 or TRBD2 (5 bases each). Matching the DNA end better, TRBJ2-1 makes the J call doubtful. From germline, CDR1 is SGHTA and CDR2 FQGTGA. The CDR3 is 13 amino acids. CDR3 in amino acids: CASSSLGDGTQFF. For the CDR3, the DNA is TGTGCCAGCAGCTCACTAGGGGACGGGACCCAGTTCTTC.

The J gene is TRBJ2-5, the V gene TRBV11-2; 11 bases fit TRBD1. V lost 5 bases and J lost 4; bases outside the gene matches: 9. The CDR3 spans 16 residues. Germline assignment: CDR1 SGHAT and CDR2 FQNNGV. CDR3 DNA: TGTGCCAGCAGCCGCGGACAGGGGGCAGGGGTAGAGACCCAGTACTTC. Amino acid sequence: CASSRGQGAGVETQYF. Drawing the rest from reference TRBV11-2 and TRBJ2-5, the complete variable domain is EAGVAQSPRYKIIEKRQSVAFWCNPISGHATLYWYQQILGQGPKLLIQFQNNGVVDDSQLPKDRFSAERLKGVDSTLKIQPAKLEDSAVYLCASSRGQGAGVETQYFGPGTRLLVL.

V and J are TRBV5-1 and TRBJ1-6; no reliable D call. The CDR3 contains 15 residues. CDR1 and CDR2 (germline): SGHRS, YFSETQ. V was trimmed by 0 bases and J by 6 bases, leaving 10 bases between them. The CDR3 DNA sequence: TGCGCCAGCAGCTTGGTCGGACCTCTTAATTCACCCCTCCACTTT. This encodes CASSLVGPLNSPLHF.

This clonotype turned up a few times. The V and J genes are TRBV5-5 and TRBJ2-3; TRBD1 might be the D (6 bases). The CDR3 runs 16 residues. The V and J ends lost 2 bases and 3 bases respectively, with 16 bases between them. Germline V lookup: CDR1 SGHKS, CDR2 YYEKEE (reference sequence). CDR3 protein: CASSFDRDTATDTQYF. The CDR3 coding sequence is TGTGCCAGCAGCTTCGACCGGGACACGGCTACAGATACGCAGTATTTT.

Ten or more counts support this clonotype. The chain uses TRBV12-3 or TRBV12-4 and TRBJ2-7; 8 bases map to TRBD2. The CDR3 is 15 amino acids. V lost 2 bases to trimming and J lost 2 bases; unmatched junction nucleotides: 5. The CDR3, as DNA: TGTGCCAGCAGTTTATGGGCGGGAGGAACCTACGAGCAGTACTTC. This gives the protein CASSLWAGGTYEQYF.

Only one count was recorded for this clonotype. The chain recombines TRBV7-9 with TRBJ1-1; D is uncertain. The germline V gene encodes CDR1 SEHNR and CDR2 FQNEAQ (reference sequence). Trimming removed 5 bases at V and 5 bases at J, with 15 bases between. The CDR3 is 14 amino acids. CDR3 amino acids: CASSPARIGTEAFF. In DNA form, the CDR3 reads TGTGCCAGCAGCCCAGCGAGGATAGGTACTGAAGCTTTCTTT. The full variable domain, with the rest looked up from reference TRBV7-9 and TRBJ1-1, is DTGVSQNPRHKITKRGQNVTFRCDPISEHNRLYWYRQTLGQGPEFLTYFQNEAQLEKSRLLSDRFSAERPKGSFSTLEIQRTEQGDSAMYLCASSPARIGTEAFFGQGTRLTVV.

The chain has TRBV5-1 and TRBJ2-7; D may be TRBD2 (5 bases). Trimming removed 2 bases from V and 1 base from J, with 10 bases in between. The CDR3 consists of 14 residues. From germline, CDR1 is SGHRS and CDR2 YFSETQ. In DNA form, the CDR3 reads TGCGCCAGCAGCTTCGAAGCGGTTTCCTACGAGCAGTACTTC. Amino acid sequence: CASSFEAVSYEQYF.

The chain joins TRBV5-1 to TRBJ1-2, with a possible D match to TRBD1 (5 bases). This CDR3 is 14 amino acids long. V was shortened by 2 bases and J by 5 bases, with 13 bases between the two germline ends. The germline V gene has CDR1 SGHRS and CDR2 YFSETQ. The chain's CDR3 is CASSFSGAGYGYTF. The CDR3 DNA sequence: TGCGCCAGCAGCTTTTCCGGGGCTGGATATGGCTACACCTTC. Full variable domain (outside the CDR3, taken from reference TRBV5-1 and TRBJ1-2): KAGVTQTPRYLIKTRGQQVTLSCSPISGHRSVSWYQQTPGQGLQFLFEYFSETQRNKGNFPGRFSGRQFSNSRSEMNVSTLELGDSALYLCASSFSGAGYGYTFGSGTRLTVV.

This chain connects TRBV6-5 to TRBJ2-6; D unclear. Trimming took 1 base from V and 0 from J, leaving 7 bases between them. The CDR3 contains 16 residues. Per germline, CDR1 MNHEY and CDR2 SVGAGI. CDR3 protein: CASSYFSSSGANVLTF. The CDR3 DNA sequence: TGTGCCAGCAGTTACTTTTCCTCCTCTGGGGCCAACGTCCTGACTTTC.

The rearrangement uses TRBV4-2 and TRBJ2-1; tentative D call: TRBD1 (5 bases). Trimming pared 5 bases from V and 0 bases from J, leaving 11 bases between. Germline CDR1 LGHNA, CDR2 YNFKEQ. CDR3 length: 15 amino acids. For the CDR3, the DNA is TGTGCCAGCAGCTATATAGGGGACTCCTACAATGAGCAGTTCTTC. Encoded protein: CASSYIGDSYNEQFF.

This clonotype came up a few times. CDR3 bases: TGTGCCAGCAGTTCCAACCGGGGGGCCTACGAGCAGTACTTC. This sequence encodes CASSSNRGAYEQYF. The chain combines TRBV6-6 with TRBJ2-7; 7 bases line up with TRBD2. CDR1 and CDR2 from the germline V gene are MNHNY and SVGAGI (reference sequence). This CDR3 contains 14 residues. The V segment lost 4 bases and the J segment 2 bases; nucleotides outside the gene matches: 5.